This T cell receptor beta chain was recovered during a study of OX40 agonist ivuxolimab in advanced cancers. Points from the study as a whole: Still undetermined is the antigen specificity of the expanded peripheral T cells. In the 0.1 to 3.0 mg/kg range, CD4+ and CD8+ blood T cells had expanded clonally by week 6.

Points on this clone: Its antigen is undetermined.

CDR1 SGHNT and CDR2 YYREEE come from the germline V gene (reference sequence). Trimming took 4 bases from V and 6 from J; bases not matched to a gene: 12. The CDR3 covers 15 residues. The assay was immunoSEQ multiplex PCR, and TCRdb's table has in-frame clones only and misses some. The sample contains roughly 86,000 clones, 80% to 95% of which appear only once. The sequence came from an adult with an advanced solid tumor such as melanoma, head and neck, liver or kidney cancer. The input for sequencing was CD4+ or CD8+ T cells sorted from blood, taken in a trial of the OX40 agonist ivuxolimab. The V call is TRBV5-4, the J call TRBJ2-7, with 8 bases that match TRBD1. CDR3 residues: CASSLDRVGFVEQYF. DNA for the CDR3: TGTGCCAGCAGCCTGGACAGGGTGGGCTTTGTCGAGCAGTACTTC.